This T cell receptor (beta chain) was identified in a study of response to subunit inactivated influenza vaccine. The sample holds many counts of this clonotype. Antigen specificity is unknown. TCRdb re-analysed the RT-PCR reads in MiXCR, keeping a single row per CDR3 protein. The table records around 750,000 distinct CDR3 sequences, 21% of them present only once. Study findings and constraints: It was the authors' suggestion that each seasonal influenza vaccination recruits few new T cells.

There are 15 residues in the CDR3. Germline CDR1 is DFQATT and CDR2 is SNEGSKA (reference sequence). V trimming: 3 bases; J trimming: 3 bases; junction bases outside the gene matches: 8. The source was PBMCs from blood, collected around 5 days after vaccination. V and J are TRBV20-1 and TRBJ2-1; TRBD1 agrees at 7 bases. The sequence derives from a man aged 45-60 years who received an inactivated influenza vaccine. This CDR3 is CSASRQGINYNEQFF. CDR3 nucleotide sequence: TGCAGTGCTAGCCGACAGGGCATCAACTACAATGAGCAGTTCTTC.